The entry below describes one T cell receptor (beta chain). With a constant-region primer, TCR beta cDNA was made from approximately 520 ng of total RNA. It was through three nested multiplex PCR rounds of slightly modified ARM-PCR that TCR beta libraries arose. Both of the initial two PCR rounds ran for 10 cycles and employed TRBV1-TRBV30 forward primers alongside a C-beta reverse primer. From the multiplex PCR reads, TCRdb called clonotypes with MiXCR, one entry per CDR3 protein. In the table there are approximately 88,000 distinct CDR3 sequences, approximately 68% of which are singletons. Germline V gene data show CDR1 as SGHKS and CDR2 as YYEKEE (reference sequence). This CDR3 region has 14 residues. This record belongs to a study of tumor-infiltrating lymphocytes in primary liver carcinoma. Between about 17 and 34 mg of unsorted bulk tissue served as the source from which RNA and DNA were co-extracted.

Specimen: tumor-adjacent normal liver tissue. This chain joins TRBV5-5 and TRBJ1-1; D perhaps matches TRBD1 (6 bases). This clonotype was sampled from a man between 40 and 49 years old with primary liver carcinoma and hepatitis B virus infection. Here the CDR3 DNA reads TGTGTCTGTAGTCCTACAGGGTCTCCCCCTGAAGCTTTCTTT. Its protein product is CVCSPTGSPPEAFF.